This T cell receptor (beta chain) was recorded in a study of blood T cell repertoires in COVID-19. Study-level information: Nucleic acid was either cDNA or gDNA, and it came from T cells, B-cell-depleted T cells, or PBMCs.

Sequenced by immunoSEQ multiplex PCR; TCRdb stores in-frame clones only, minus some. The sample includes some 170,000 clones, 75% to 80% of them seen just once. The germline CDR1 and CDR2 sequences are MNHEY and SVGAGI. Unmatched junction bases numbered 7, after V lost 6 bases and J lost 3 bases. The CDR3 sequence is 15 residues long. The chain employs TRBV6-5 and TRBJ1-5; the match to TRBD1 covers 8 bases. The sequence came from a woman aged 70 to 79 with acute or convalescent COVID-19. Sequencing input: peripheral blood. DNA for the CDR3: TGTGCCAGCAGGGAGACAGGGGCGGTCAATCAGCCCCAGCATTTT. Protein product: CASRETGAVNQPQHF.